The clone carrying this TCR beta chain has a count of ten or more. Its antigen is currently unknown. The data belong to a study of blood T cells in healthy people across ages. In each sample, at least 6.5 million PBMCs were isolated. General observations from the study: A strong correlation was seen between TCR beta diversity and naive T cell percentage.

Next came a second PCR, run for about 7 to 12 cycles, which used a sample-barcoded 5' primer along with a J-beta primer mix. From the 5' RACE reads, TCRdb called clonotypes with MiXCR, one entry per CDR3 protein. Among about 930,000 distinct CDR3 sequences listed, approximately 32% were seen once. The CDR3 runs 13 residues. The V gene's germline CDR1 is SQVTM and CDR2 ANQGSEA. The same data also went into a second study, on T cells of mothers and their children. That investigation notes: Donation was provided by three healthy Caucasian mothers along with their six children. In unrelated and related pairs, TCR recombination output is shaped in a similar way by thymic selection.

The sequence was collected from a woman in her thirties or forties in good health. Sequencing used blood. The chain combines TRBV29-1 with TRBJ2-7; 10 positions match TRBD1. CDR3 coding DNA: TGCGCGACTTCCGGGACAGGGGTCCACGAGCAGTACTTC. It is translated as CATSGTGVHEQYF.